These 13 T cell receptor beta chains share one sample of origin, sequenced in a study of blood T cell repertoires in COVID-19. Sequencing used immunoSEQ multiplex PCR; TCRdb keeps in-frame clones, though not all of them. The sample includes fewer than 90,000 clones, about four fifths of them seen just once. Sequencing was performed on peripheral blood. The receptors derive from a man aged 55 to 70 with COVID-19, enrolled during active disease.

The rearrangement joins TRBV3-1 (or the pseudogene TRBV3-2) to TRBJ1-2; the D gene is possibly TRBD1 (5 bases). This CDR3 spans 11 amino acids. Germline V gene data show CDR1 as LGHDT and CDR2 as YNNKEL (reference sequence). The ends were cut back, 3 bases at V and 7 bases at J, with 6 bases in the middle. The CDR3 protein is CASSQGGGYTF. The CDR3 coding sequence is TGTGCCAGCAGCCAGGGGGGTGGCTACACCTTC.

The chain links TRBV5-1 to TRBJ2-3; D is possibly TRBD2 (6 bases). Germline-derived CDR1 and CDR2 are SGHRS and YFSETQ. The CDR3 spans 15 residues. V gave up 6 bases and J gave up 2 bases, with 16 bases separating them. CDR3 bases: TGCGCCAGCACGTGGGGTGGGGGGTCCACAGATACGCAGTATTTT. Protein: CASTWGGGSTDTQYF.

The rearrangement uses TRBV10-2 and TRBJ2-5, with 7 bases identical to TRBD2. The germline V gene has CDR1 WSHSY and CDR2 SAAADI. CDR3 size: 12 residues. J was trimmed by 2 bases and V by 9 bases; bases with no gene match: 3. CDR3 loop: CASRGDQETQYF. The CDR3 DNA follows: TGCGCCAGTCGGGGGGATCAAGAGACCCAGTACTTC.

This chain uses TRBV4-1 with TRBJ2-5; D remains ambiguous. Trimming stripped 4 bases from V and 1 base from J, with 13 bases between. Germline-derived CDR1 and CDR2 are MGHRA and YSYEKL. This CDR3 is built from 15 residues. The CDR3 region is CASSPLVRSQETQYF. The CDR3 bases are TGCGCCAGCAGCCCTTTGGTAAGGAGCCAAGAGACCCAGTACTTC.

V usage is TRBV6-1 and J usage is TRBJ2-3, with D maybe TRBD2 (7 bases). This CDR3 contains 14 residues. Deletions cut 3 bases from V and 8 bases from J, with 15 bases between. Germline CDR1 is MNHNS and CDR2 is SASEGT. CDR3 loop: CASSEARGGGTQYF. CDR3 nucleotides: TGTGCCAGCAGTGAGGCTAGGGGGGGCGGTACGCAGTATTTT.

The gene calls are TRBV7-9 and TRBJ2-3; TRBD1 matches 9 bases. CDR1 and CDR2 (germline): SEHNR, FQNEAQ (reference sequence). V shed 3 bases, J shed 9 bases, and the junction held 10 bases outside the gene matches. This CDR3 is 15 amino acids long. This CDR3 reads CASSFQQGALVTQYF. The CDR3, as DNA: TGTGCCAGCAGCTTCCAACAGGGGGCCCTAGTGACGCAGTATTTT. Filled out from reference TRBV7-9 and TRBJ2-3, the complete variable domain reads DTGVSQNPRHKITKRGQNVTFRCDPISEHNRLYWYRQTLGQGPEFLTYFQNEAQLEKSRLLSDRFSAERPKGSFSTLEIQRTEQGDSAMYLCASSFQQGALVTQYFGPGTRLTVL.

The V call is TRBV15, the J call TRBJ1-4; no definite D call. Germline CDR1 LNHNV, CDR2 YYDKDF (reference sequence). The CDR3 runs to 13 residues. The germline V and J ends were trimmed by 8 bases and 3 bases, with 10 bases remaining between them. The CDR3 sequence: CATGREPNEKLFF. For the CDR3, the DNA is TGTGCCACCGGGCGGGAGCCTAATGAAAAACTGTTTTTT.

The rearrangement links TRBV15 to TRBJ1-1; 10 nucleotides match TRBD1. This CDR3 region has 14 residues. J was trimmed by 9 bases and V by 4 bases; bases with no gene match: 8. Germline assignment: CDR1 LNHNV and CDR2 YYDKDF (reference sequence). This CDR3 reads CATSKGQGIGKAFF. In DNA form, the CDR3 reads TGTGCCACCAGCAAGGGACAGGGGATTGGGAAAGCTTTCTTT. Based on the CDR3 plus reference TRBV15 and TRBJ1-1, the full variable domain is DAMVIQNPRYQVTQFGKPVTLSCSQTLNHNVMYWYQQKSSQAPKLLFHYYDKDFNNEADTPDNFQSRRPNTSFCFLDIRSPGLGDTAMYLCATSKGQGIGKAFFGQGTRLTVV.

The chain employs TRBV4-1 and TRBJ2-2; TRBD1 agrees at 9 bases. The CDR3 has 15 residues. V gave up 5 bases and J gave up 7 bases; unmatched junction bases: 8. Germline lookup yields CDR1 MGHRA and CDR2 YSYEKL. CDR3 DNA sequence: TGCGCCAGCAGCTCACCCGGGACAGGGAACGGGGAGCTGTTTTTT. This codes for CASSSPGTGNGELFF.

The chain recombines TRBV6-5 with TRBJ2-7; D call uncertain. The CDR3 extends over 15 amino acids. V was trimmed by 0 bases and J by 5 bases, leaving 14 bases between them. Per germline, CDR1 MNHEY and CDR2 SVGAGI. The DNA for the CDR3 is TGTGCCAGCAGTTACTCCCCCAGAAGGCTAGACGAGCAGTACTTC. It specifies CASSYSPRRLDEQYF.

The chain is built from TRBV15 and TRBJ1-4; 9 positions agree with TRBD1. The CDR3 is 15 residues long. CDR1 is LNHNV, CDR2 YYDKDF, per germline (reference sequence). Germline trimming cut 3 bases from V and 5 bases from J; bases unmatched to any gene: 4. CDR3 DNA sequence: TGTGCCACCAGCAGGGCCGGGACAGGGAATGAAAAACTGTTTTTT. As protein: CATSRAGTGNEKLFF.

Comment on this clone: One end of the junction varies from germline; a read error may be responsible. The identical CDR3 is also encoded by other nucleotide sequences in the sample. The chain is built from TRBV3-1 (or the pseudogene TRBV3-2) and TRBJ1-1; no clear D. The CDR3 has 13 residues. Looked up from germline, CDR1 is LGHDT and CDR2 is YNNKEL (reference sequence). CDR3 sequence reads: CASSLEHNTEAFF. The CDR3 DNA reads as TGTGCCAGCAGCCTAGAACACAACACCGAAGCTTTCTTT.

The chain is built from TRBV6-2 or TRBV6-3 and TRBJ2-1; D is uncertain. CDR1 MNHEY and CDR2 SVGEGT come from the germline V gene. The length of the CDR3 is 13 residues. The V and J ends lost 0 bases and 8 bases respectively, with 8 bases between them. The CDR3 DNA is TGTGCCAGCAGTTACTCCCGTAGTTATGAGCAGTTCTTC. Translated, it gives CASSYSRSYEQFF.